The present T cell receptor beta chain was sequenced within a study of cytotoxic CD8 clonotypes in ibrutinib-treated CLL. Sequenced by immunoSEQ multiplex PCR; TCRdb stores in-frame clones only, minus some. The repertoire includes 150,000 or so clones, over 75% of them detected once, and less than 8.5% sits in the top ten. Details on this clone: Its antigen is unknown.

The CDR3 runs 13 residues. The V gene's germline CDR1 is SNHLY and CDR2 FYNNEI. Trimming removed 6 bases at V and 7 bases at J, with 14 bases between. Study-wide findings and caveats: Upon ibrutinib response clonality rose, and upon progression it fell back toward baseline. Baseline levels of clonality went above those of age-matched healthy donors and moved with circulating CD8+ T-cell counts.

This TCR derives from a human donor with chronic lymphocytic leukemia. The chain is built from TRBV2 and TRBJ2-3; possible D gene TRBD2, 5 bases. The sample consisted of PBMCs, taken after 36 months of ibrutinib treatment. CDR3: CASRPRTGYTQYF. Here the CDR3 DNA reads TGTGCCAGCAGACCCCGGACGGGATATACGCAGTATTTT.